This TCR beta chain emerged from a study of cytomegalovirus exposure and HLA in healthy donors. Broader study findings: The study put about 180 TCR beta chains on its list as cytomegalovirus-associated. Later on, analysis showed that most CMV-associated TCR beta chains appeared to be HLA-restricted.

The PCR ran on 60 Vbeta and 13 Jbeta primers. Data came from immunoSEQ multiplex PCR; TCRdb stores just in-frame clones and leaves some out. Of around 150,000 clones listed, roughly 80% are singletons. Remarks on this clone: What it binds is unknown. A junction boundary mismatches the germline segment, possibly from a read error.

The CDR3 contains 12 residues. From germline, CDR1 is SEHNR and CDR2 FQNEAQ (reference sequence). The clonotype was recovered from a man between 25 and 39 years old in good health and CMV-seronegative. V and J are TRBV7-9 and TRBJ1-1; 7 bases align to TRBD1. The sequenced material came from PBMCs. This CDR3 is CSSSLQGVDAFF. CDR3 DNA: TGTTCCAGCAGCCTCCAGGGGGTAGACGCTTTCTTT.